These T cell receptor beta chains were read from a single sample in a study of blood T cells in healthy people across ages. TCRdb used MiXCR to reprocess the 5' RACE reads, holding one entry per CDR3 protein. The sample shows about 640,000 distinct CDR3 sequences, about 54% of them seen only once. Sequencing used blood. The source of these receptors is a man between 60 and 70 years old in good health. CDR3s include the opening cysteine and the closing phenylalanine or tryptophan. The D gene is left open where the match is weak. Where a row states a size, it is once, few, many or the class of an expanded clone; other rows omit it.

NA,TRBJ2-1,TRBV12-3/TRBV12-4,NA,TGTGCCAGCAGTTACACCGGGACTTCCCTGTTCTTC,CASSYTGTSLFF
few,TRBJ2-1,TRBV9,TRBD2,TGTGCCAGCTCGGGGGGTTCCTACAATGAGCAGTTCTTC,CASSGGSYNEQFF
few,TRBJ2-5,TRBV12-3/TRBV12-4,NA,TGTGCCAGCAGTGCCGAACAGGGAGAGACCCAGTACTTC,CASSAEQGETQYF
few,TRBJ2-2,TRBV2,NA,TGTGCCAGCAGTGGTATAGGGGGGGTGTACACCGGGGAGCTGTTTTTT,CASSGIGGVYTGELFF
NA,TRBJ1-4,TRBV20-1,NA,TGCAGTGCTAGGAGAGTGGGGGGCAGGAAAGAAAAACTGTTTTTT,CSARRVGGRKEKLFF
NA,TRBJ2-7,TRBV10-3,TRBD2,TGTGCCATCAGCCCATCGAGCGGGGCAGCCTACGAGCAGTACTTC,CAISPSSGAAYEQYF
NA,TRBJ2-7,TRBV5-1,TRBD2,TGCGCCAGCAGCACAAACCCGGGACTAGCGGGGGGCCCCTCCTACGAGCAGTACTTC,CASSTNPGLAGGPSYEQYF
NA,TRBJ2-3,TRBV7-9,NA,TGTGCCAGCACCCGGGTGGAAACAGATACGCAGTATTTT,CASTRVETDTQYF
NA,TRBJ2-1,TRBV4-1,NA,TGCGCCAGCAGCCAAACCCACGGGGTCGCTAACAATGAGCAGTTCTTC,CASSQTHGVANNEQFF
NA,TRBJ2-2,TRBV3-1,TRBD2,TGTGCCAGCAGCCCAGGAGTAGCGGGGGGGCCGAACACCGGGGAGCTGTTTTTT,CASSPGVAGGPNTGELFF
NA,TRBJ2-7,TRBV5-6,NA,TGTGCCAGCAGCCGAGGAGCTGGCGAGCAGTACTTC,CASSRGAGEQYF
NA,TRBJ1-2,TRBV18,TRBD1,TGTGCCTGCTCACCACCGGGACAGGGTCGAAGTAACTATGGCTACACCTTC,CACSPPGQGRSNYGYTF
few,TRBJ2-7,TRBV12-3/TRBV12-4,TRBD2,TGTGCCAGCAGTGCGGGGGTCAGAGCCTACGAGCAGTACTTC,CASSAGVRAYEQYF
NA,TRBJ1-1,TRBV6-5,TRBD1,TGTGCCAGCAGGACAGGGGTCGTTCACACTGAAGCTTTCTTT,CASRTGVVHTEAFF
NA,TRBJ1-4,TRBV29-1,TRBD1,TGCAGCGTTCAGGAGACAGGGAATGAAAAACTGTTTTTT,CSVQETGNEKLFF